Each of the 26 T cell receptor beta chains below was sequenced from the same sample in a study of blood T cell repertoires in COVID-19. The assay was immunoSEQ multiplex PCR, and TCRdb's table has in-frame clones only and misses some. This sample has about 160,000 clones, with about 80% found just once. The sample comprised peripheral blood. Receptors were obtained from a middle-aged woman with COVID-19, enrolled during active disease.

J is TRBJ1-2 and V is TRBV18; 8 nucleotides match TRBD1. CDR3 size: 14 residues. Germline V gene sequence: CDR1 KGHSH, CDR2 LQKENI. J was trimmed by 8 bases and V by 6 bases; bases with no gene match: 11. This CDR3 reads CASSRMTGDEGYTF. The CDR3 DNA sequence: TGTGCCAGCTCCCGTATGACAGGGGATGAGGGCTACACCTTC.

The CDR3 loop reads CASSLVGSYGYTF. In nucleotides, the CDR3 is TGTGCCAGCAGCTTGGTGGGGAGCTATGGCTACACCTTC. The rearrangement joins TRBV5-4 to TRBJ1-2, with no clear D. The V end lost 0 bases, the J end lost 4 bases, and 7 bases lay between the germline ends. Looked up from germline, CDR1 is SGHNT and CDR2 is YYREEE (reference sequence). There are 13 residues in the CDR3.

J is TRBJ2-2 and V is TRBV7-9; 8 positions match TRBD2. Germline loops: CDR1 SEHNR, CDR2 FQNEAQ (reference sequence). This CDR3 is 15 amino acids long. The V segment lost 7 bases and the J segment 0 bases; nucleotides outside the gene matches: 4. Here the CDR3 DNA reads TGTGCCAGCACTCTAGCGGGTACGAACACCGGGGAGCTGTTTTTT. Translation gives CASTLAGTNTGELFF. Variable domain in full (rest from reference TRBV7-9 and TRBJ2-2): DTGVSQNPRHKITKRGQNVTFRCDPISEHNRLYWYRQTLGQGPEFLTYFQNEAQLEKSRLLSDRFSAERPKGSFSTLEIQRTEQGDSAMYLCASTLAGTNTGELFFGEGSRLTVL.

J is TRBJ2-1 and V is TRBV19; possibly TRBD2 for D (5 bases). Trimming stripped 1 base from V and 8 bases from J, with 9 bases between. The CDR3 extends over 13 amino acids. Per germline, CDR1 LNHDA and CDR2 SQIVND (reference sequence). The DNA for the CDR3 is TGTGCCAGTAGTATAGTTGCGGGCTATGAGCAGTTCTTC. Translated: CASSIVAGYEQFF.

The CDR3 DNA follows: TGTGCCAGCAGCTTAGTCGGGACTCCCCGGGAGACCCAGTACTTC. Translated: CASSLVGTPRETQYF. The rearrangement links TRBV7-9 to TRBJ2-5, with D possibly being TRBD2 (6 bases). The CDR3 is 15 residues long. The germline V gene encodes CDR1 SEHNR and CDR2 FQNEAQ (reference sequence). V was cut by 1 base and J by 5 bases, with 14 bases left in between. Full variable domain (outside the CDR3, taken from reference TRBV7-9 and TRBJ2-5): DTGVSQNPRHKITKRGQNVTFRCDPISEHNRLYWYRQTLGQGPEFLTYFQNEAQLEKSRLLSDRFSAERPKGSFSTLEIQRTEQGDSAMYLCASSLVGTPRETQYFGPGTRLLVL.

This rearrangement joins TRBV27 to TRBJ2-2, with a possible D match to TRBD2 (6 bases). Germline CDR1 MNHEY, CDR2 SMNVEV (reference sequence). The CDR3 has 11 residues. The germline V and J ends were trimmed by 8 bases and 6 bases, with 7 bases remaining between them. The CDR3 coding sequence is TGTGCCAGCCGACTAGCCGGGGAGCTGTTTTTT. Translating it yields CASRLAGELFF.

The CDR3 is CASSPGLWGGETQYF. The CDR3 DNA reads TGTGCCAGCAGCCCGGGACTCTGGGGAGGAGAGACCCAGTACTTC. The gene calls are TRBV7-8 and TRBJ2-5; a possible D gene is TRBD2 (6 bases). Trimming shortened V by 5 bases and J by 4 bases, and 17 bases separated the two germline ends. Looked up from germline, CDR1 is SGHVS and CDR2 is FQNEAQ. This CDR3 comprises 15 residues.

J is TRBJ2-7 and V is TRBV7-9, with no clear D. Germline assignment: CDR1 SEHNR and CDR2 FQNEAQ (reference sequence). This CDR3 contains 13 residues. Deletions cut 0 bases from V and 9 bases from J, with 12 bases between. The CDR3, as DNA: TGTGCCAGCAGCTTAGCCCCTTCCCTAGGGCAGTACGTC. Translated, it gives CASSLAPSLGQYV.

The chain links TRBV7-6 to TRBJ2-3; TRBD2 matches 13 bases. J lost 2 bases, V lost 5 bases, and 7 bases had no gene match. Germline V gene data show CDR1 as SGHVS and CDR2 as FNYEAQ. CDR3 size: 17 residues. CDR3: CASSKGLAGRNTDTQYF. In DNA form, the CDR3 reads TGTGCCAGCAGCAAGGGACTAGCGGGGCGAAACACAGATACGCAGTATTTT.

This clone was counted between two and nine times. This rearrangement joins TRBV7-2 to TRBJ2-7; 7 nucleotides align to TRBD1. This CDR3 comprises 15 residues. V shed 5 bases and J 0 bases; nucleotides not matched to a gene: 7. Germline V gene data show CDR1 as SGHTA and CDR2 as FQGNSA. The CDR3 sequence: CASSPRTGASYEQYF. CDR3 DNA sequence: TGTGCCAGCAGCCCACGGACAGGAGCCTCCTACGAGCAGTACTTC.

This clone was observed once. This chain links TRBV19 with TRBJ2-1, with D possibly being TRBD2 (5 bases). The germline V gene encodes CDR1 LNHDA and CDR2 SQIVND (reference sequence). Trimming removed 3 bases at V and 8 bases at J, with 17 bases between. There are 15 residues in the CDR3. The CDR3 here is CASSIVGLTGYEQFF. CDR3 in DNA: TGTGCCAGTAGTATTGTTGGACTGACGGGCTATGAGCAGTTCTTC.

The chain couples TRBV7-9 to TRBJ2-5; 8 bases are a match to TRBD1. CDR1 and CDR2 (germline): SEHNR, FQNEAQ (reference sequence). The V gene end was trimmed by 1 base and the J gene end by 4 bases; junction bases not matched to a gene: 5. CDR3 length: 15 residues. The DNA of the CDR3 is TGTGCCAGCAGCTTAGGACAGGGGATTGGAGAGACCCAGTACTTC. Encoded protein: CASSLGQGIGETQYF.

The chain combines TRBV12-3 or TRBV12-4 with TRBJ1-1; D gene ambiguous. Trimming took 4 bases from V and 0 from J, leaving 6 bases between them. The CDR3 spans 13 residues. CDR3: CASSSIMNTEAFF. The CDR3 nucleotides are TGTGCCAGCAGTTCTATAATGAACACTGAAGCTTTCTTT.

This chain's CDR3 is CASSRTGVRNYGYTF. The DNA for the CDR3 is TGTGCCAGCAGCCGGACAGGGGTTCGTAACTATGGCTACACCTTC. The chain joins TRBV2 to TRBJ1-2; 9 bases fit TRBD1. V dropped 6 bases and J dropped 1; count of bases not matched to a gene: 6. Germline lookup yields CDR1 SNHLY and CDR2 FYNNEI. The CDR3 has 15 residues.

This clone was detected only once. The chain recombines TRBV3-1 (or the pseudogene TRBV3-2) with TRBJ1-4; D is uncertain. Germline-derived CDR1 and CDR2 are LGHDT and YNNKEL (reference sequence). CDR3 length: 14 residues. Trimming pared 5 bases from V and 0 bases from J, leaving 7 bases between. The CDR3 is CASSETATNEKLFF. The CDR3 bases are TGTGCCAGCAGCGAAACTGCAACTAATGAAAAACTGTTTTTT.

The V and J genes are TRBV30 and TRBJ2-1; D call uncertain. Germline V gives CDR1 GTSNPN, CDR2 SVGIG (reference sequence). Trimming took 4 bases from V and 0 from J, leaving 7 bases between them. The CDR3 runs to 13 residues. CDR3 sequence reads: CAWTRNSYNEQFF. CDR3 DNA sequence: TGTGCCTGGACTAGAAACTCCTACAATGAGCAGTTCTTC.

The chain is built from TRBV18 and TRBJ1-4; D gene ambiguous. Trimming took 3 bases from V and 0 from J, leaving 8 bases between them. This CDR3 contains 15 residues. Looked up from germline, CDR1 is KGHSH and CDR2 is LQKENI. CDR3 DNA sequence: TGTGCCAGCTCACCCGCAGATGCAACTAATGAAAAACTGTTTTTT. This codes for CASSPADATNEKLFF.

CDR3 nucleotides: TGTGCCAGCAGCTTAGCGCTGACTAGCGGGGGGGATTCGCGTAATGAGCAGTTCTTC. It yields the protein CASSLALTSGGDSRNEQFF. This chain uses TRBV7-2 with TRBJ2-1; 14 nucleotides line up with TRBD2. V shed 0 bases and J 7 bases; nucleotides not matched to a gene: 11. The CDR3 consists of 19 residues. CDR1 is SGHTA and CDR2 is FQGNSA in the germline V gene.

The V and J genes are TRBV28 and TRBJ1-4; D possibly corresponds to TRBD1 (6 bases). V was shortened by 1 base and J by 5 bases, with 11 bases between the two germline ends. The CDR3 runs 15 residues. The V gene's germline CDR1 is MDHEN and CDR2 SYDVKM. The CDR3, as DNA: TGTGCCAGCAGTTTATTGGGGGCGATAAATGAAAAACTGTTTTTT. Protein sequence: CASSLLGAINEKLFF.

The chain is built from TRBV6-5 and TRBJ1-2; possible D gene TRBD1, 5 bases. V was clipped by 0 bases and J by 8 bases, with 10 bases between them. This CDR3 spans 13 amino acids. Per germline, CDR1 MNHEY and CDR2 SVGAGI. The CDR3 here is CASSYSEGSGYTF. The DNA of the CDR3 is TGTGCCAGCAGTTACTCGGAGGGGTCGGGCTACACCTTC.

The CDR3 nucleotides read TGTGCCACCAGCAGAGCCAATGCTAATAATGAAAAACTGTTTTTT. Its translation: CATSRANANNEKLFF. This chain links TRBV15 with TRBJ1-4; D remains unclear. Trimming removed 1 base from V and 4 bases from J, with 10 bases in between. This CDR3 region has 15 residues. CDR1 and CDR2 (germline): LNHNV, YYDKDF (reference sequence).

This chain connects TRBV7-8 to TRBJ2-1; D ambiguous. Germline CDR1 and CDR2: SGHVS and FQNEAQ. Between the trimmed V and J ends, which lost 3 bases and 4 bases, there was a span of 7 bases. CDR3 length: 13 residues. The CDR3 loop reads CASSLKLYNEQFF. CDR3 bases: TGTGCCAGCAGCTTGAAGCTATACAATGAGCAGTTCTTC.

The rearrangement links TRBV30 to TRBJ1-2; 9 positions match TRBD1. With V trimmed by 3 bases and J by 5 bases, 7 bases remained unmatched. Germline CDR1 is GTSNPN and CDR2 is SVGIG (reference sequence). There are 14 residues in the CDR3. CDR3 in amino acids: CAWRDRGLSYGYTF. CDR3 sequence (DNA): TGTGCCTGGAGGGACAGGGGCCTATCGTATGGCTACACCTTC.

The chain's CDR3 is CAWSKQGTGDTQYF. DNA for the CDR3: TGTGCCTGGAGCAAACAGGGGACTGGAGATACGCAGTATTTT. J is TRBJ2-3 and V is TRBV30; D perhaps matches TRBD1 (7 bases). V was shortened by 3 bases and J by 5 bases, with 15 bases between the two germline ends. The CDR3 is made up of 14 amino acids. Germline CDR1 GTSNPN, CDR2 SVGIG (reference sequence).

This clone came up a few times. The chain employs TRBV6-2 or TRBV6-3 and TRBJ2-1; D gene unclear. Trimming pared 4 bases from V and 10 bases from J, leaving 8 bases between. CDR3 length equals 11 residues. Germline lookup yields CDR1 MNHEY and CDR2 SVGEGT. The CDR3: CASSSSLEQFF. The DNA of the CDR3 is TGTGCCAGCAGTTCGTCCTTAGAGCAGTTCTTC.

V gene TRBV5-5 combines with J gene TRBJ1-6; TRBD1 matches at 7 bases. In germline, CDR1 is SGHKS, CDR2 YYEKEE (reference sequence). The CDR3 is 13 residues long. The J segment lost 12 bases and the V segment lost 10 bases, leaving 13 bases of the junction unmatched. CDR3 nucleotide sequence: TGTGCCGACTCACAGGACAGGTCAGAACCCCTCCACTTT. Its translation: CADSQDRSEPLHF.